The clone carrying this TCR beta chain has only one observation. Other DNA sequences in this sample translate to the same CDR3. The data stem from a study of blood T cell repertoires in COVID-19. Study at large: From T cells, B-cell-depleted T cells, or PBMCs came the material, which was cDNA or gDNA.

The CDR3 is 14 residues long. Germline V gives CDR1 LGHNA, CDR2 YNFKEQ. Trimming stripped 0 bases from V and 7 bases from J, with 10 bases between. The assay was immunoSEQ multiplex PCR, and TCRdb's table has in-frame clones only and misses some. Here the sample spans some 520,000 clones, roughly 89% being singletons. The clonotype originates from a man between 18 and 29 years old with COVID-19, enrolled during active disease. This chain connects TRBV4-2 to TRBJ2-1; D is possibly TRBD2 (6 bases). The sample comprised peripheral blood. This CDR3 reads CASSQEEGRNEQFF. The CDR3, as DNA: TGTGCCAGCAGCCAAGAGGAGGGTAGGAATGAGCAGTTCTTC.